This T cell receptor beta chain was captured in a study of blood T cell repertoires in COVID-19. On the study more broadly: Acute and convalescent COVID-19 samples came from the United States, Italy and Spain.

This clone appeared a single time. Membership in each cohort depended on participant-reported clinical history. Recovered status in Cohort 3 required two negative PCRs, clearance, or symptom resolution. The authors' processing: Quantification of nucleated cells was approximated via reference gene primer amplification. The table came from immunoSEQ multiplex PCR; TCRdb's copy has only in-frame clones and leaves some out. The DNA was the basis for D and trimming; V, J and clone size are from that table. Here the sample spans over 150,000 clones, approximately 80% being singletons. Germline values: CDR1 SGHNT, CDR2 YYREEE (reference sequence). Trimming took 0 bases from V and 7 from J; bases not matched to a gene: 7. The CDR3 has 15 amino acids.

Sequences were obtained from PBMCs or T cells enriched from blood (not recorded which). V usage is TRBV5-4 and J usage is TRBJ1-2; 9 bases fit TRBD1. The sequence derives from a woman between 45 and 60 years old who had recovered from COVID-19. The CDR3 DNA sequence: TGTGCCAGCAGCTTGGGGGACAGGGACATGGGTGGCTACACCTTC. Its translation: CASSLGDRDMGGYTF.